This section outlines one T cell receptor beta chain sequence together with its context. The specificity of this receptor is unknown. Base-call qualities are not available, and no considerably larger clone is one nucleotide away. The cohort comprised several hundred healthy bone marrow donors. At the time of sampling, every cohort member was nominally healthy, though immune exposures that went unrecorded were likely present. The donor tested CMV seronegative, placing the donor among the 352 seronegative members of the cohort. Every donor gave a peripheral blood sample, and the peripheral blood mononuclear cells from that sample were used for TCR beta sequencing. The Qiagen DNeasy Blood Extraction Kit was used to extract genomic DNA from the blood cell samples. This entry comes from a study of cytomegalovirus exposure and HLA in healthy donors (TCRdb year 2017). As for the study more broadly: An earlier analysis of approximately 590 of the donors reported approximately 300 Gb of sequence data and around 120 million unique TCR beta sequences from about 200 million T cells. An early release covering just under 650 HLA-typed donors comprised 300 to 350 gigabases of sequencing data and around 80 million unique TCR sequences. Among the roughly 400 genotyped donors, under 90% belonged to the genetic ancestry cluster associated with self-reported Caucasian donors. The study aimed to test whether cataloging public T cell receptors could reveal signatures of past pathogen exposure. Using immunosequencing, the study profiled T cell repertoires from roughly 650 subjects and related those repertoires to cytomegalovirus serostatus. In addition to the first cohort of around 670 subjects, a separate validation cohort of approximately 120 different subjects was used. The study combined high-throughput TCR immunosequencing, statistical association of individual TCRs with disease status, and machine learning to predict cytomegalovirus infection status. A later analysis re-examined previously published TCR beta repertoires from more than 650 donors and added high-resolution HLA genotyping to investigate patterns of TCR occurrence. The later analysis used no new phenotypic data to find candidate immune exposures, relying instead on TCR beta sequences and their occurrence across donors. To decide whether each TCR beta V gene segment behaved as functional or pseudogenic, an earlier analysis of 587 of the donors relied on high-throughput TCR beta sequencing. Donor age, sex, ethnicity and CMV serostatus were compiled alongside the repertoire data. A later genetic analysis used genome-wide SNP genotypes for about 60% of the 666 donors, treating that subset as a discovery cohort. All discovery cohort repertoires had been generated on a single sequencing platform. HLA typing covered class I and class II loci at four-digit resolution. The number of typed donors differed by locus: about 629-640 for A, B, C, DRB1 and DQB1; 500 to 550 for DQA1; fewer than 610 for DPA1; and 400 to 480 for DPB1. Roughly five DR-DQ haplotypes were handled as single units for association and clustering because linkage in the cohort was strong. On average, 235,054 unique TCR beta nucleotide sequences were sequenced per donor among 398 genotyped donors of the cohort, with 15% to 20% of those sequences being non-productive. Study-wide conclusions, independent of this receptor: Some IMGT-functional V segments, including TRBV6-2 and TRBV6-3, could not be distinguished by the 87-base-pair reads and were therefore excluded. A later genetic analysis associated a missense DCLRE1C variant with V-gene and J-gene trimming of TCR beta chains, and an independent cohort replicated the association. A group of highly shared sequence variants was considered likely to be a technical artifact of the sequencing pipeline. In both the original and validation cohorts, the classifier was reported to diagnose cytomegalovirus status with high specificity and sensitivity. At a false discovery rate of 0.05, a later analysis linked around 15,000 TCR beta sequences to specific HLA alleles. Most TCR sequences were observed very rarely across donors, whereas some public TCRs were present in many individuals. CMV serostatus was the only immune exposure information available for the cohort. A few of the identified cytomegalovirus-associated TCR beta chains were confirmed in vitro to be specific for cytomegalovirus antigens. When HLA alleles, especially DR and DQ, strongly co-occurred, TCR associations were difficult to assign to individual alleles. Presence/absence analyses assumed roughly uniform sequencing depth across donors, an assumption that may not hold. Several of the top co-occurrence clusters appeared to be linked to parvovirus B19, influenza, CMV and Epstein-Barr virus, according to a later analysis. Compared with the approximately 600-donor mean, donors in an Asian-associated ancestry cluster had fewer N-insertions in productive TCRs, according to a later genetic analysis. In an earlier analysis of around 500 of the donors, most TCR beta V segments appeared in productive rearrangements about 87% or about 30% of the time, broadly matching IMGT annotations. A further reported finding was that TCR beta sequences accurately predicted the HLA-A and HLA-B alleles for most subjects in the first cohort. In this cohort, only TCR beta chains were sequenced, and detectable features were limited by the absence of alpha or paired-chain data. Because HLA typing was unavailable for some donors at each locus, only the typed subset was used in association tests. Correlated functional status among segregating V segments might reflect linkage disequilibrium, but an unknown experimental factor could not be ruled out. The study listed 150 to 200 TCR beta chains as associated with cytomegalovirus. According to a later analysis, TCR association rates differed among HLA loci, with DRB1 alleles showing the most associated TCRs and HLA-C alleles showing the fewest. About 17 rarely observed V segments, including chromosome 9 orphons, were excluded from the earlier analysis of approximately 500 of the donors because counts were too low. Most CMV-associated TCR beta chains appeared to be HLA-restricted in a later analysis, and the HLA associations seemed to be driven largely by CMV exposure. Compared with equally common non-associated chains, HLA-associated TCR beta chains in a later analysis were more clonally expanded and had lower generation probabilities. The authors suggested that the approach could potentially be generalized to other disease states and immunological phenotypes.

Taken from the germline V gene, the CDR1 and CDR2 loops are MGHRA and YSYEKL. The CDR3 spans 15 residues, from the cysteine through the phenylalanine. Of all the DNA, just the CDR3 is kept, 45 bases in frame from base 1. Deletion took 2 bases off V and 2 bases off J, with a span of 12 bases between the germline ends. The library was produced with the immunoSEQ multiplex PCR assay. A mixture of 60 forward primers for TCR Vbeta segments and 13 reverse primers for TCR Jbeta segments was used in the multiplex PCR. Amplification of the CDR3 region of rearranged TCR beta genes was performed with a multiplex PCR assay on genomic DNA. On the Illumina HiSeq System, the amplified TCR beta libraries were sequenced as 87-base-pair reads. Under the source paper's analysis protocol: In a later analysis, tens of millions of unique TCR beta chains were counted across the approximately 620 repertoires, and approximately 11 million of these chains were shared by at least two donors. Raw reads were error-corrected and collapsed into unique sequences with a nearest-neighbor algorithm that merged closely related sequences to remove PCR and sequencing errors. V, D and J gene segments were assigned by aligning CDR3 sequences to IMGT reference sequences. Each retained sequence needed at least a six-nucleotide match to both a V gene segment and a J gene segment. Rearrangements were classified as productive when the CDR3 lacked stop codons and remained in frame with V and J, and all other rearrangements were classified as non-productive. CDR3 was defined according to IMGT convention as the region running from the second conserved V-encoded cysteine to the conserved J-encoded phenylalanine. The earlier analysis of about 640 of the donors excluded any sequence lacking an unambiguous match to a single V gene segment. An earlier analysis of some 610 of the donors called V segments functional above 56.7% productive rearrangements and segregating when the between-donor standard deviation exceeded 5%. A statistical classification framework was built for diagnosing cytomegalovirus status from the catalog of TCR beta chain sequences. A later analysis assigned V and J genes by comparing TCR nucleotide sequences with IMGT/GENE-DB human TR gene sequences. In a later analysis, CDR3 sequences and most-parsimonious VDJ recombination scenarios were assigned using the TCRdist pipeline. In a later analysis, each TCR beta chain was defined by its CDR3 amino acid sequence together with its V-gene family, and reads without a unique V-gene family were excluded. In a later analysis, 500 to 700 highly shared, low-generation-probability nucleotide sequences were removed to address suspected cross-contamination and a sequencing artifact. In a later analysis, a clonal expansion index for each public chain was calculated from normalized within-repertoire ranks of inferred template counts. In a later analysis, generation probabilities were computed using a VDJ recombination model fitted to out-of-frame rearrangements, and the results were checked against IGoR. Hypergeometric tests were used in a later analysis to score TCR-TCR, TCR-HLA and TCR-CMV co-occurrence, with a repertoire-size bias correction applied to the TCR pairs. A later analysis estimated false discovery rates by permuting HLA or CMV assignments 20 times. A later analysis grouped co-occurring TCRs with DBSCAN, adding TCRdist sequence similarity when clustering within HLA-allele-positive subsets. Co-occurrence clustering excluded repertoires with fewer than 30,000 or more than 120,000 public chains, plus five with anomalous nucleotide sharing. TCRdb took this table from immuneACCESS and kept in-frame rearrangements with V and J called. Such tables lack part of the clones; where checked against another copy, unresolved V genes explain under half of the gap, and the rest is unexplained. Clone size and V and J calls were adopted from that table, with D and trimming inferred from the DNA. The sample contains 75,000 to 95,000 clones, approximately 63% of them found a single time. Roughly 6.3% of the sample goes to the ten largest clones.

The source material was PBMCs. The sequence links TRBV4-1 to TRBJ1-2, with TRBD1 as a weak D call on 6 bases. The receptor's source is a woman aged 25 to 39 in good health and CMV-seronegative. The CDR3 is CASSQPLDRNYGYTF. The DNA reads as follows: TGCGCCAGCAGCCAACCCTTGGACAGAAACTATGGCTACACCTTC.